One sample yielded the 5 T cell receptor beta chains listed below, sequenced in a study of blood T cell repertoires in COVID-19. TCRdb keeps only in-frame clones here, not all; method: immunoSEQ multiplex PCR. The repertoire holds 55,000 to 85,000 clones, with 86% as singletons. Sequenced sample: peripheral blood. The receptors shown here come from a human donor in a cohort sampled during active COVID-19.

The rearrangement joins TRBV7-9 to TRBJ2-3, with 9 bases matching TRBD2. Germline V gene data show CDR1 as SEHNR and CDR2 as FQNEAQ (reference sequence). The CDR3 runs 15 residues. The junction had 3 bases not matched to a gene; V was cut back by 2 bases and J by 3 bases. The CDR3 here is CASSLISGGTDTQYF. The CDR3 DNA is TGTGCCAGCAGCTTAATTAGCGGGGGAACAGATACGCAGTATTTT.

This chain joins TRBV28 and TRBJ2-1; no clear D. Per germline, CDR1 MDHEN and CDR2 SYDVKM. Trimming cost V 6 bases and J 8 bases, with 11 bases left between them. The CDR3 is 12 amino acids. CDR3 DNA: TGTGCCAGCAGCCTTATGAGCGATGAGCAGTTCTTC. This encodes CASSLMSDEQFF.

This rearrangement joins TRBV28 to TRBJ1-5; 11 bases line up with TRBD1. Germline trimming cut 5 bases from V and 6 bases from J; bases unmatched to any gene: 6. The germline V gene encodes CDR1 MDHEN and CDR2 SYDVKM. The CDR3 loop spans 15 amino acids. The CDR3 protein is CASSVGQGDRQPQHF. The CDR3 DNA reads as TGTGCCAGCAGTGTGGGACAGGGGGATCGTCAGCCCCAGCATTTT.

The chain recombines TRBV5-1 with TRBJ1-1; 8 bases are shared with TRBD1. V lost 0 bases, J lost 5 bases, and 6 bases stayed unmatched. CDR3 length equals 15 residues. Per germline, CDR1 SGHRS and CDR2 YFSETQ. CDR3 loop: CASSLGETGVTEAFF. The CDR3 DNA sequence: TGCGCCAGCAGCTTGGGGGAGACAGGGGTTACTGAAGCTTTCTTT.

This rearrangement joins TRBV9 to TRBJ2-1; 10 bases match TRBD1. The J segment lost 8 bases and the V segment lost 3 bases, leaving 8 bases of the junction unmatched. The germline CDR1 and CDR2 sequences are SGDLS and YYNGEE. The CDR3 totals 15 residues. The CDR3, as DNA: TGTGCCAGCAGCGAGAGGACAGGGGGTCTGGATGAGCAGTTCTTC. Translation: CASSERTGGLDEQFF.